A selection of T cell receptor beta chains follows, all from one sample in a study of cytomegalovirus exposure and HLA in healthy donors. Data came from immunoSEQ multiplex PCR; TCRdb stores just in-frame clones and leaves some out. The sample consists of roughly 140,000 clones, around 80% of them appearing once. The sample comprised PBMCs. All receptors come from a man in his forties in good health and CMV-seropositive. CDR3s include the opening cysteine and the closing phenylalanine or tryptophan. Each record gives: D gene, V gene, J gene, CDR3 protein. D genes are given only for firm matches.

.,TRBV4-3,TRBJ2-2,CASRDRRARTGELFF
.,TRBV19,TRBJ2-7,CASKGFNSYEQYF
.,TRBV5-1,TRBJ1-4,CASSLDQGGKLFF
TRBD1,TRBV29-1,TRBJ1-4,CSVGPDREGKLFF
.,TRBV28,TRBJ2-7,CASSLPGLNEQYF
.,TRBV7-2,TRBJ2-7,CASSGGFQVVSYEQYF
.,TRBV4-3,TRBJ2-7,CASSSTRSYEQYF
.,TRBV11-2,TRBJ2-3,CASSLAGSGTDTQYF
.,TRBV29-1,TRBJ2-7,CSVGAVTYEQYF
TRBD1,TRBV5-1,TRBJ1-1,CASSWTGQGNTEAFF
.,TRBV7-9,TRBJ1-1,CASSFPTLRLNTEAFF
TRBD2,TRBV5-1,TRBJ2-2,CASSSWREGTGELFF
.,TRBV5-4,TRBJ2-2,CASSLEGRATGELFF
TRBD2,TRBV7-9,TRBJ2-7,CASTPGLAGPTYEQYF
TRBD2,TRBV27,TRBJ2-7,CASSMLAGTEQYF
.,TRBV5-1,TRBJ2-7,CASSALGTGTYEQYF
TRBD2,TRBV6-1,TRBJ2-3,CASSLRLAGPDTQYF
.,TRBV19,TRBJ1-4,CASHWGLATNEKLFF
.,TRBV6-5,TRBJ1-2,CARNTEVDLGYTF
TRBD1,TRBV5-4,TRBJ1-4,CASSQGAPGQVNEKLFF
.,TRBV5-1,TRBJ2-7,CASSLALAGNEQYF
TRBD2,TRBV13,TRBJ2-1,CASGAGGANNEQFF
.,TRBV15,TRBJ1-4,CATSRDYPGGLLATNEKLFF
.,TRBV6-6,TRBJ1-5,CATTMQGQGQPQHF
TRBD2,TRBV27,TRBJ2-3,CASSRQLAGASRGADTQYF
TRBD1,TRBV5-4,TRBJ1-1,CASSTSPGQGKQVMNTEAFF
.,TRBV5-1,TRBJ2-7,CASSSMWGGQEEQYF
TRBD1,TRBV5-1,TRBJ1-2,CASRGTGDGYTF
TRBD1,TRBV5-4,TRBJ1-2,CASSRMLGGQGIYGYTF
TRBD1,TRBV7-8,TRBJ2-2,CASSLGDRTPRELFF
.,TRBV28,TRBJ2-7,CASSLKVGRSYEQYF
TRBD1,TRBV7-9,TRBJ1-2,CASSSDRDGYTF
.,TRBV27,TRBJ2-1,CASSYEDSYNEQFF
.,TRBV9,TRBJ1-5,CASSVDIGGNQPQHF
.,TRBV30,TRBJ1-1,CAWSVTGLLNTEAFF
TRBD1,TRBV30,TRBJ1-5,CAWSPTGYSNQPQHF
TRBD2,TRBV7-9,TRBJ2-5,CASSLVAGKETQYF
.,TRBV6-6,TRBJ1-6,CASGRGSNSPLHF
.,TRBV7-9,TRBJ2-7,CASSLTRGEQYF
.,TRBV7-2,TRBJ2-4,CASSLEGASIQYF
.,TRBV11-2,TRBJ2-5,CASSLARGYQETQYF
TRBD1,TRBV19,TRBJ1-6,CASRTDRARNSPLHF
.,TRBV29-1,TRBJ2-5,CSVDQAVSETQYF
.,TRBV25-1,TRBJ2-1,CASSGGGGAGNEQFF
TRBD2,TRBV4-2,TRBJ2-1,CASSQGLAGGDYNEQFF
.,TRBV4-1,TRBJ2-2,CASSQKTEKRRAGELFF
.,TRBV19,TRBJ1-5,CASSIKGSGNQPQHF
.,TRBV19,TRBJ1-5,CASSIQGGQPQHF
TRBD1,TRBV6-1,TRBJ1-2,CASSEAGGYGYTF
.,TRBV5-6,TRBJ1-2,CASSLSGLGYTF
.,TRBV2,TRBJ1-5,CASSEVLTGGQPQHF
.,TRBV21-1,TRBJ1-2,CASSKDPHPRGNYGYTF